The 6 T cell receptor beta chains listed next were all sequenced from one sample in a study of blood T cell repertoires in COVID-19. The data were produced by immunoSEQ multiplex PCR, yet TCRdb's version contains in-frame clones alone and is incomplete. Seen here are over 250,000 clones, more than 70% observed once, and the top ten hold 2%. What was sequenced was PBMCs or T cells enriched from blood (not recorded which). Receptor source: a woman aged 55-69 years in a cohort exposed to, infected with or recovered from COVID-19 (not recorded which).

This chain connects TRBV7-2 to TRBJ1-4, with 7 bases fitting TRBD1. Unmatched junction bases numbered 9, after V lost 0 bases and J lost 8 bases. Germline values: CDR1 SGHTA, CDR2 FQGNSA. The CDR3 is 16 amino acids. Written as DNA, the CDR3 is TGTGCCAGCAGCTTAGCGGCGACAGGGTTAGGGGAAAAACTGTTTTTT. Translation: CASSLAATGLGEKLFF. The whole variable domain, remainder taken from reference TRBV7-2 and TRBJ1-4, is GAGVSQSPSNKVTEKGKDVELRCDPISGHTALYWYRQSLGQGLEFLIYFQGNSAPDKSGLPSDRFSAERTGGSVSTLTIQRTQQEDSAVYLCASSLAATGLGEKLFFGSGTQLSVL.

The chain combines TRBV7-2 with TRBJ2-6; 7 nucleotides agree with TRBD1. V dropped 5 bases and J dropped 1; count of bases not matched to a gene: 14. From germline, CDR1 is SGHTA and CDR2 FQGNSA. The CDR3 has 19 amino acids. The CDR3 loop is CASSTGVGVLRSGANVLTF. The CDR3 DNA reads TGTGCCAGCAGCACAGGGGTAGGGGTTCTCAGGTCTGGGGCCAACGTCCTGACTTTC. Looking up the rest from reference TRBV7-2 and TRBJ2-6 gives the full variable domain: GAGVSQSPSNKVTEKGKDVELRCDPISGHTALYWYRQSLGQGLEFLIYFQGNSAPDKSGLPSDRFSAERTGGSVSTLTIQRTQQEDSAVYLCASSTGVGVLRSGANVLTFGAGSRLTVL.

The V gene is TRBV28, the J gene TRBJ1-1; weak D call: TRBD1 (5 bases). Germline CDR1 is MDHEN and CDR2 is SYDVKM. V lost 5 bases to trimming and J lost 4 bases, with 17 bases between them. The CDR3 contains 15 residues. CDR3: CASSQIYGDSTEAFF. The DNA for the CDR3 is TGTGCCAGCAGTCAAATTTACGGTGACAGCACTGAAGCTTTCTTT.

The chain employs TRBV19 and TRBJ1-1; tentatively, D is TRBD1 (5 bases). Germline V gene data show CDR1 as LNHDA and CDR2 as SQIVND (reference sequence). The CDR3 spans 15 residues. Between the trimmed V and J ends, which lost 7 bases and 4 bases, there was a span of 19 bases. In DNA, the CDR3 is TGTGCCAGTACGACCCCCCGTGCCAGGGCCACTGAAGCTTTCTTT. Its translation: CASTTPRARATEAFF.

Here the CDR3 DNA reads TGTGCCAGCAGTTCCCCTAGCCGGGCCCAAGAGACCCAGTACTTC. Protein sequence: CASSSPSRAQETQYF. This chain joins TRBV27 and TRBJ2-5, with D perhaps matching TRBD2 (5 bases). Germline values: CDR1 MNHEY, CDR2 SMNVEV (reference sequence). Deletions cut 4 bases from V and 1 base from J, with 13 bases between. This CDR3 has 15 amino acids.

The J gene is TRBJ1-2, the V gene TRBV29-1, with 7 bases that match TRBD1. The CDR3 is made up of 12 amino acids. CDR1 and CDR2 from the germline V gene are SQVTM and ANQGSEA. After removal of 3 bases from V and 6 bases from J, the junction contained 4 bases not matched to a gene. This CDR3 is CSVDTGEDGYTF. The CDR3 region has the DNA TGCAGCGTTGACACAGGGGAGGATGGCTACACCTTC.